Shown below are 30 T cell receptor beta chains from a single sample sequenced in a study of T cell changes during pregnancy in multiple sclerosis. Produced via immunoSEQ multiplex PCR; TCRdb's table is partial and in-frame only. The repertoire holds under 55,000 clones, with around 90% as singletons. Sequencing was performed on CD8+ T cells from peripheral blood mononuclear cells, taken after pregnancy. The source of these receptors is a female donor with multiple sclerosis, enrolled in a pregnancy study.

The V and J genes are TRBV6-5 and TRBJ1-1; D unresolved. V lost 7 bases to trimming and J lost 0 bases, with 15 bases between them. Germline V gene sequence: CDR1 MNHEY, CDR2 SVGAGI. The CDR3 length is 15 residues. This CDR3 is CASTRAREMNTEAFF. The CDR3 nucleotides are TGTGCCAGCACTCGGGCTCGGGAGATGAACACTGAAGCTTTCTTT.

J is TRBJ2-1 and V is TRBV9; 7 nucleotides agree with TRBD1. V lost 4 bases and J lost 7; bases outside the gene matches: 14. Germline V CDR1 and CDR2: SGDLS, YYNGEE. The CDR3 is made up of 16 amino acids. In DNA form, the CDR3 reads TGTGCCAGCAGCCTCCCAGCCGAGGGGGCCGAGAATGAGCAGTTCTTC. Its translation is CASSLPAEGAENEQFF.

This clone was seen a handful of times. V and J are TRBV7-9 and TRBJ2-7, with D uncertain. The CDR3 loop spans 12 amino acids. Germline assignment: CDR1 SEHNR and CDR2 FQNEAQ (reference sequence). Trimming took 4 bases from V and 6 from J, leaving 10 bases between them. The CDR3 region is CASSSQELEQYF. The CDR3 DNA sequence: TGTGCCAGCAGCTCCCAGGAACTCGAGCAGTACTTC.

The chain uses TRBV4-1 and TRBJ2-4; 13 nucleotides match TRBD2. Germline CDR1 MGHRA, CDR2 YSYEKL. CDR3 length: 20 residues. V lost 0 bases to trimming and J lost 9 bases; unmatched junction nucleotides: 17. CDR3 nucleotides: TGCGCCAGCAGCCAAGATGCCCCAACTAGCGGGGGGGCCTGGGGTAGCATTCAGTACTTC. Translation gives CASSQDAPTSGGAWGSIQYF.

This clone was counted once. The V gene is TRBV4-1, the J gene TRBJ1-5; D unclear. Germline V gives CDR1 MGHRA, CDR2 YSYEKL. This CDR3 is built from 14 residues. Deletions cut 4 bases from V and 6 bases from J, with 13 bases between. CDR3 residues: CASSPRLRSQPQHF. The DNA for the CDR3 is TGCGCCAGCAGCCCCCGACTAAGGAGTCAGCCCCAGCATTTT.

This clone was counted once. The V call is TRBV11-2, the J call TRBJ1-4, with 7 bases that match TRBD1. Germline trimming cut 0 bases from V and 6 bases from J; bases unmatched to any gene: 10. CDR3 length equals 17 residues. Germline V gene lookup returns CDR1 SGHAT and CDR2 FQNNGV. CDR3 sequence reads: CASSLEPQGGMDEKLFF. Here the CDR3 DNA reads TGTGCCAGCAGCTTAGAGCCCCAGGGGGGTATGGATGAAAAACTGTTTTTT.

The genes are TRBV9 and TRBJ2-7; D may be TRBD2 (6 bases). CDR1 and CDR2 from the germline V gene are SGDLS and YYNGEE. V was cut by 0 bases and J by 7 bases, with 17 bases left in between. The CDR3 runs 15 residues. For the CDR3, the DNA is TGTGCCAGCAGCGTAGGCGGGACCCACCAAACTGAGCAGTACTTC. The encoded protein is CASSVGGTHQTEQYF.

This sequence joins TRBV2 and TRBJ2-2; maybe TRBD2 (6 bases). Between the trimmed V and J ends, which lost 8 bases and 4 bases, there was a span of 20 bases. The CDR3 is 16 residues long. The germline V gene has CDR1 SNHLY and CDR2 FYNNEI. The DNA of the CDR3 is TGTGCCAGCCTGGGGGGATGGGGTTTGGCCACCGGGGAGCTGTTTTTT. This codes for CASLGGWGLATGELFF.

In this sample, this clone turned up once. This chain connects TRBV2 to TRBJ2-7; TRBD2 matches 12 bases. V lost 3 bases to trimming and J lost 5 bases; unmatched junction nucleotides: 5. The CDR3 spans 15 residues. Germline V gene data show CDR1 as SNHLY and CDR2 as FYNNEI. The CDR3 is CASSDLAGGINEQYF. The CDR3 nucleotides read TGTGCCAGCAGTGACCTAGCGGGGGGGATAAACGAGCAGTACTTC. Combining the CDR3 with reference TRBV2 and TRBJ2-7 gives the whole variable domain EPEVTQTPSHQVTQMGQEVILRCVPISNHLYFYWYRQILGQKVEFLVSFYNNEISEKSEIFDDQFSVERPDGSNFTLKIRSTKLEDSAMYFCASSDLAGGINEQYFGPGTRLTVT.

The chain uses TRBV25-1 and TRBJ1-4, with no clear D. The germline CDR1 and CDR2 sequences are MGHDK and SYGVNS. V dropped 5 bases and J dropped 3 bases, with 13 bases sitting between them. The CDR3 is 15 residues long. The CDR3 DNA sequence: TGTGCCAGCAGTCCAAACAATGCGGCTAATGAAAAACTGTTTTTT. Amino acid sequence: CASSPNNAANEKLFF.

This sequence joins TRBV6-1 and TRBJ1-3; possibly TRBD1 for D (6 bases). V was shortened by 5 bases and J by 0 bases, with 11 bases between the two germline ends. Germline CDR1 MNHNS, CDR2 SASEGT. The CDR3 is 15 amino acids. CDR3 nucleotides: TGTGCCAGCAGTTGGGACACCGACTCTGGAAACACCATATATTTT. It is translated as CASSWDTDSGNTIYF.

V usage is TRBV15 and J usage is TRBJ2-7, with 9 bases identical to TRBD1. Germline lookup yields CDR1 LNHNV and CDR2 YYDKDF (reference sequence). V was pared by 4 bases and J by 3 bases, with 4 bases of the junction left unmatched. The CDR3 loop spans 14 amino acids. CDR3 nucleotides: TGTGCCACCAGCACGGGGACAGGGAGCTACGAGCAGTACTTC. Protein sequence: CATSTGTGSYEQYF.

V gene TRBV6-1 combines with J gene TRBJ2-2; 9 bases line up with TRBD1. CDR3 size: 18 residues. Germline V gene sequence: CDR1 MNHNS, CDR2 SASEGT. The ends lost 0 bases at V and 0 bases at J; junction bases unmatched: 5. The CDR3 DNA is TGTGCCAGCAGTGAAGCGTCGACAGGGGGTACGAACACCGGGGAGCTGTTTTTT. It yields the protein CASSEASTGGTNTGELFF.

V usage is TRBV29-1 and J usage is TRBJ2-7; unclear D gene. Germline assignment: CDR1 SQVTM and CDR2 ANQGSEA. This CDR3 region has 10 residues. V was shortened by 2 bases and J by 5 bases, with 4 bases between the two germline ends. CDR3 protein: CSVEIDEQYF. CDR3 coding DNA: TGCAGCGTTGAAATCGACGAGCAGTACTTC.

The DNA of the CDR3 is TGTGCCAGCATGGCGGGGCAGGGGGCGATCACTGAAGCTTTCTTT. Its translation is CASMAGQGAITEAFF. The V call is TRBV27, the J call TRBJ1-1, with 8 positions matching TRBD1. Germline trimming cut 7 bases from V and 4 bases from J; bases unmatched to any gene: 11. This CDR3 comprises 15 residues. The germline V gene encodes CDR1 MNHEY and CDR2 SMNVEV (reference sequence).

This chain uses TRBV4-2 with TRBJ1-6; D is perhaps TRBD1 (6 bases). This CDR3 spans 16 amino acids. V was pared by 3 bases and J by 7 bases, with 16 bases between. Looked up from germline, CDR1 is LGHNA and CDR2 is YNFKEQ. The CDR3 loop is CASSHPTGTPNSPLHF. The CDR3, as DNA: TGTGCCAGCAGCCACCCAACCGGGACACCGAATTCACCCCTCCACTTT.

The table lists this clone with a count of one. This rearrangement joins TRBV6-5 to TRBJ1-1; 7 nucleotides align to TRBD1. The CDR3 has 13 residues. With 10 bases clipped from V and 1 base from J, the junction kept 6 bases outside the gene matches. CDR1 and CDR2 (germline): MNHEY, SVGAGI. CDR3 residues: CATQQGTNTEAFF. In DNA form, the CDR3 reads TGTGCCACCCAACAGGGGACGAACACTGAAGCTTTCTTT.

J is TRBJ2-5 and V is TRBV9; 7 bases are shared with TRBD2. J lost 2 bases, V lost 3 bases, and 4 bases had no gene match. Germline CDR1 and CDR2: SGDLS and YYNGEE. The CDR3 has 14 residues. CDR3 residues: CASSAGGTQETQYF. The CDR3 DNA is TGTGCCAGCAGCGCCGGGGGGACTCAAGAGACCCAGTACTTC.

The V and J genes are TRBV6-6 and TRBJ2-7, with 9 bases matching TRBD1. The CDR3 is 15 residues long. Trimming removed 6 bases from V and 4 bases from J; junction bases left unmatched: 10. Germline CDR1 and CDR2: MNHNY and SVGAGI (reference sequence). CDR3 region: CASSPPDRGWYEQYF. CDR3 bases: TGTGCCAGCAGCCCTCCAGACAGGGGGTGGTACGAGCAGTACTTC.

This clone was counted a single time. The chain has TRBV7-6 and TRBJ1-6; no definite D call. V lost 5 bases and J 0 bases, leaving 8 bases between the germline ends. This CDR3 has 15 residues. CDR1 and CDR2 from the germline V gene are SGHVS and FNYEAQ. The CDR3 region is CASSTESSYNSPLHF. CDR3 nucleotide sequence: TGTGCCAGCAGCACCGAGAGCTCCTATAATTCACCCCTCCACTTT. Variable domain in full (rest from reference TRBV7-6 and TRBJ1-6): GAGVSQSPRYKVTKRGQDVALRCDPISGHVSLYWYRQALGQGPEFLTYFNYEAQQDKSGLPNDRFSAERPEGSISTLTIQRTEQRDSAMYRCASSTESSYNSPLHFGNGTRLTVT.

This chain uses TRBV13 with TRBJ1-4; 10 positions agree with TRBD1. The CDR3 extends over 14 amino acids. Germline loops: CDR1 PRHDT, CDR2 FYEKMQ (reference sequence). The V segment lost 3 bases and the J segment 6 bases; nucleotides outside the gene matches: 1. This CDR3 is CASSLGTGDEKLFF. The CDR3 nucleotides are TGTGCCAGCAGCTTGGGGACAGGGGATGAAAAACTGTTTTTT.

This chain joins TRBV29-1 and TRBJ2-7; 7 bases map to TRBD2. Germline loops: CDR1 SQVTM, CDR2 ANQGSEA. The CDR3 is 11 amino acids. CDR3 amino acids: CSAGGGYEQYF. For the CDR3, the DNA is TGCAGTGCTGGGGGGGGCTACGAGCAGTACTTC.

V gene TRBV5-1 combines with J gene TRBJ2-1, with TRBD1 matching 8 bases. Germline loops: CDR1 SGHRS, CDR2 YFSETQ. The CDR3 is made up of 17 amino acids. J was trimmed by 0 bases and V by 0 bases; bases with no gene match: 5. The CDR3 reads CASSLASGGYSYNEQFF. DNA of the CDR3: TGCGCCAGCAGCTTGGCCTCAGGGGGCTACTCCTACAATGAGCAGTTCTTC.

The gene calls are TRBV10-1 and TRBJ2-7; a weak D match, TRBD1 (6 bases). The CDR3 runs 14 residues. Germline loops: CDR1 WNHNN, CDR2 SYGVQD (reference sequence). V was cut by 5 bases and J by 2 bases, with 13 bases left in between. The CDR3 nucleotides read TGCGCCAGCAGTCCGACAGGCACCACCTACGAGCAGTACTTC. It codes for CASSPTGTTYEQYF.

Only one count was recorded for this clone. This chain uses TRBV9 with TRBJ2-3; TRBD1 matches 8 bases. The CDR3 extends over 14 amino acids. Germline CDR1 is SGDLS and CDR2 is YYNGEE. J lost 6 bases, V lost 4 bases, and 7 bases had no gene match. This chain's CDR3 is CASSPRQGLDTQYF. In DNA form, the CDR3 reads TGTGCCAGCAGCCCCCGACAGGGGTTGGATACGCAGTATTTT. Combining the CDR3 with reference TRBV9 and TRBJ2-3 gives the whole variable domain DSGVTQTPKHLITATGQRVTLRCSPRSGDLSVYWYQQSLDQGLQFLIQYYNGEERAKGNILERFSAQQFPDLHSELNLSSLELGDSALYFCASSPRQGLDTQYFGPGTRLTVL.

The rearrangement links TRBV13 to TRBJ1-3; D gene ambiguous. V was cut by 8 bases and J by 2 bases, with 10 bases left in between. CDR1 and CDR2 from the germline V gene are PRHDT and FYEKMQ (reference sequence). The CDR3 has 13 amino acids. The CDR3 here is CASSRGPGNTIYF. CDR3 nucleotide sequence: TGTGCCAGCTCCCGCGGCCCTGGAAACACCATATATTTT.

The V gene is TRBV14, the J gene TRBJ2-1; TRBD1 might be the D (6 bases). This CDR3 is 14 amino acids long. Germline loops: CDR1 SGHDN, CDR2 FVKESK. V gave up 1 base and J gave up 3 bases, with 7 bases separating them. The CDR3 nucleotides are TGTGCCAGCAGCCAAGCGGACAGCTACAATGAGCAGTTCTTC. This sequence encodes CASSQADSYNEQFF.

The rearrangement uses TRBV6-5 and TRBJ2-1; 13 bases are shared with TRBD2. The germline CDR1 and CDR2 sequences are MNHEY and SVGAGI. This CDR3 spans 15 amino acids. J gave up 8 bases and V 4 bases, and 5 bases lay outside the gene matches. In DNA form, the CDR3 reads TGTGCCAGCAGTTTAACTAGCGGGGGGGCTGATGAGCAGTTCTTC. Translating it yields CASSLTSGGADEQFF.

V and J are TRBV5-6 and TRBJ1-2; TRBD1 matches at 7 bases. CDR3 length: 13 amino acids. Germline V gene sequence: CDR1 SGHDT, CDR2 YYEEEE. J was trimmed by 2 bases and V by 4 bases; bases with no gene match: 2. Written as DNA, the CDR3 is TGTGCCAGCAGCGTGACAGGGAACTATGGCTACACCTTC. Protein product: CASSVTGNYGYTF.

The CDR3 sequence is CASSSYPGLSEAFF. The CDR3 DNA reads TGTGCCAGCAGTTCATATCCCGGACTTTCTGAAGCTTTCTTT. The rearrangement uses TRBV27 and TRBJ1-1; no definite D call. The CDR3 has 14 residues. Germline V gene data show CDR1 as MNHEY and CDR2 as SMNVEV (reference sequence). V dropped 4 bases and J dropped 6 bases, with 15 bases sitting between them.